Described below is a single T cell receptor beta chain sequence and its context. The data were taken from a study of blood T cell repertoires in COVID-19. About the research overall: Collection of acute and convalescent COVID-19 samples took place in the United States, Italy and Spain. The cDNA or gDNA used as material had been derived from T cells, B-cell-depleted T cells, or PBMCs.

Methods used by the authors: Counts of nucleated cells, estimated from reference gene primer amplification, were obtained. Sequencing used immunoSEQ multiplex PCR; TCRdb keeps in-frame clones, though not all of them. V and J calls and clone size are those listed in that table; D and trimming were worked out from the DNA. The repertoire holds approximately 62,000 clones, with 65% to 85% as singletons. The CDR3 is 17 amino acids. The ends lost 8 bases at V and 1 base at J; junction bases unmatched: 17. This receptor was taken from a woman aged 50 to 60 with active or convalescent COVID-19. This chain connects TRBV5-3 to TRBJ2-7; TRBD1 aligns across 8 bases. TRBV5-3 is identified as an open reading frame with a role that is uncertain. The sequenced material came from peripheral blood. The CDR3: CASLKWRLTGESYEQYF. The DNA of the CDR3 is TGTGCCAGCCTCAAATGGCGGCTGACAGGGGAATCCTACGAGCAGTACTTC.